This T cell receptor (beta chain) was found in a study of T cells after yellow fever vaccination. The authors made TCR cDNA by 5'RACE template switching, adding a universal primer site and UMIs. Each CDR3 protein gets one entry after TCRdb re-called the 5' RACE reads with MiXCR. Among 4,000 to 5,000 distinct CDR3 sequences, less than 9.5% were seen once, and the ten largest hold about three fifths. This clonotype was seen many times. From germline, CDR1 is SGHTA and CDR2 FQGNSA. The CDR3 is made up of 11 amino acids. The V end lost 5 bases, the J end lost 2 bases, and 1 base lay between the germline ends.

The chain is built from TRBV7-2 and TRBJ2-1; no firm D call. The sequence came from a man younger than 35 who received the YFV17D yellow fever vaccine. The starting material was PBMCs, either bulk or a sorted T-cell subset (CD4+, CD8+, memory, or dextramer-sorted; not recorded which), obtained more than 35 days after the first yellow fever vaccination. In DNA, the CDR3 is TGTGCCAGCAGCCCCTACAATGAGCAGTTCTTC. This sequence encodes CASSPYNEQFF.